These 16 T cell receptor beta chains were all obtained from the same sample, sequenced in a study of blood T cell repertoires in COVID-19 (dated by TCRdb to the early 2020s). The library came from the immunoSEQ multiplex PCR assay. Here the immuneACCESS table is served through TCRdb, limited to in-frame sequences with V and J called. Missing clones are a known gap in these copies; in checked studies unresolved V genes cover under half, and the rest lacks a known reason. Within this sample are around 190,000 clones, with roughly 84% of them counted one time only. In total, the top ten clones hold about 13% of the sample. Sequencing was done on a sample of peripheral blood. The receptors originated from a human donor in a cohort sampled during active COVID-19.

As DNA, the CDR3 is TGTGCCACCAGGGGACAGGGGACCGGGGAGCTGTTTTTT. It yields the protein CATRGQGTGELFF. The rearrangement uses TRBV24-1 and TRBJ2-2; 10 nucleotides match TRBD1. Losses at the gene ends were 7 bases for V and 5 bases for J; bases not matched to a gene: 0. The CDR3 extends over 13 amino acids. CDR1 KGHDR and CDR2 SFDVKD come from the germline V gene.

This chain uses TRBV7-6 with TRBJ1-2, with 9 bases lining up with TRBD1. The V segment lost 5 bases and the J segment 7 bases; nucleotides outside the gene matches: 5. Germline assignment: CDR1 SGHVS and CDR2 FNYEAQ. The CDR3 runs to 13 residues. CDR3 bases: TGTGCCAGCAGCCTCACAGGGGGCTCTGGCTACACCTTC. Amino acid sequence: CASSLTGGSGYTF.

The rearrangement uses TRBV6-1 and TRBJ2-7, with 11 positions matching TRBD2. V was pared by 2 bases and J by 1 base, with 1 base of the junction left unmatched. Germline V gene sequence: CDR1 MNHNS, CDR2 SASEGT. CDR3 length equals 15 residues. CDR3 in amino acids: CASSELAGGSYEQYF. The CDR3 nucleotides are TGTGCCAGCAGTGAACTAGCGGGAGGTTCCTACGAGCAGTACTTC.

V and J are TRBV7-2 and TRBJ2-7; possibly TRBD1 for D (6 bases). The CDR3 runs to 14 residues. Germline CDR1 and CDR2: SGHTA and FQGNSA. With 4 bases removed from V and 3 bases from J, the gap between germline ends came to 13 bases. CDR3 coding DNA: TGTGCCAGCAGCTCTATAAGGGACAACTACGAGCAGTACTTC. It specifies CASSSIRDNYEQYF.

The rearrangement joins TRBV24-1 to TRBJ2-2, with 9 bases aligning to TRBD2. CDR1 KGHDR and CDR2 SFDVKD come from the germline V gene. The CDR3 totals 16 residues. V gave up 3 bases and J gave up 7 bases; unmatched junction bases: 8. CDR3 DNA: TGTGCCACCAGTGATAGGTGGACTAGCGTCGGCGGGGAGCTGTTTTTT. It encodes CATSDRWTSVGGELFF.

The chain joins TRBV2 to TRBJ2-1; 8 positions agree with TRBD2. Losses at the gene ends were 0 bases for V and 4 bases for J; bases not matched to a gene: 8. Germline V gene sequence: CDR1 SNHLY, CDR2 FYNNEI. This CDR3 has 17 residues. DNA of the CDR3: TGTGCCAGCAGTGAAGCTCTGAGCGGGAGACCGTACAATGAGCAGTTCTTC. The encoded protein is CASSEALSGRPYNEQFF.

The chain uses TRBV19 and TRBJ2-5; a weak D match, TRBD2 (5 bases). The V end was cut by 5 bases, the J end by 5 bases, with 12 bases between. This CDR3 is 13 amino acids long. The V gene's germline CDR1 is LNHDA and CDR2 SQIVND (reference sequence). The CDR3 DNA reads TGTGCCAGTAGTCACGGAGGACTCGAGACCCAGTACTTC. It is translated as CASSHGGLETQYF. The full variable domain, its missing parts supplied by reference TRBV19 and TRBJ2-5, is DGGITQSPKYLFRKEGQNVTLSCEQNLNHDAMYWYRQDPGQGLRLIYYSQIVNDFQKGDIAEGYSVSREKKESFPLTVTSAQKNPTAFYLCASSHGGLETQYFGPGTRLLVL.

The chain recombines TRBV5-1 with TRBJ2-7, with 9 positions matching TRBD1. This CDR3 is 15 amino acids long. Losses at the gene ends were 3 bases for V and 6 bases for J; bases not matched to a gene: 10. Germline V lookup: CDR1 SGHRS, CDR2 YFSETQ. In DNA form, the CDR3 reads TGCGCCAGCAGCTCGAAGACCGGGACAGGGACCGAGCAGTACTTC. It translates to CASSSKTGTGTEQYF.

This clone was seen only a few times. The chain joins TRBV30 to TRBJ1-1, with TRBD1 identical over 7 bases. Germline trimming cut 4 bases from V and 5 bases from J; bases unmatched to any gene: 7. The germline V gene has CDR1 GTSNPN and CDR2 SVGIG (reference sequence). This CDR3 has 13 amino acids. The CDR3 DNA is TGTGCCTGGATTAAGGGGGCACGAACTGAAGCTTTCTTT. This gives the protein CAWIKGARTEAFF. Full variable domain (rest looked up from reference TRBV30 and TRBJ1-1): SQTIHQWPATLVQPVGSPLSLECTVEGTSNPNLYWYRQAAGRGLQLLFYSVGIGQISSEVPQNLSASRPQDRQFILSSKKLLLSDSGFYLCAWIKGARTEAFFGQGTRLTVV.

This clone was recorded once. The chain uses TRBV7-9 and TRBJ2-2, with 8 bases matching TRBD1. CDR1 is SEHNR, CDR2 FQNEAQ, per germline (reference sequence). CDR3 length: 15 residues. Germline trimming cut 5 bases from V and 6 bases from J; bases unmatched to any gene: 8. The CDR3 reads CASSPRGQEPGELFF. The DNA of the CDR3 is TGTGCCAGCAGCCCCAGGGGACAGGAACCCGGGGAGCTGTTTTTT.

V is TRBV28 and J is TRBJ2-7, with D maybe TRBD2 (6 bases). The CDR3 covers 13 residues. CDR1 and CDR2 (germline): MDHEN, SYDVKM. The ends were cut back, 7 bases at V and 9 bases at J, with 19 bases in the middle. This chain's CDR3 is CASTLARAGGQYF. The CDR3 DNA sequence: TGTGCCAGCACCTTGGCCCGGGCCGGGGGGCAGTACTTC.

This chain joins TRBV7-2 and TRBJ2-3; a possible D gene is TRBD2 (5 bases). Germline assignment: CDR1 SGHTA and CDR2 FQGNSA. This CDR3 spans 14 amino acids. Trimming removed 1 base from V and 3 bases from J, with 8 bases in between. The CDR3 loop reads CASSLVGGTDTQYF. In DNA form, the CDR3 reads TGTGCCAGCAGCTTAGTCGGCGGGACAGATACGCAGTATTTT.

This clone was observed a handful of times. In DNA form, the CDR3 reads TGTGCCAGCTCACCGGGACTAGCGGGAATGGATGAGCAGTTCTTC. Residues: CASSPGLAGMDEQFF. V and J are TRBV18 and TRBJ2-1; 13 nucleotides line up with TRBD2. The CDR3 is 15 amino acids. V lost 3 bases to trimming and J lost 8 bases; unmatched junction nucleotides: 4. Per germline, CDR1 KGHSH and CDR2 LQKENI.

The chain couples TRBV28 to TRBJ2-6; 8 nucleotides agree with TRBD2. The V gene end was trimmed by 5 bases and the J gene end by 2 bases; junction bases not matched to a gene: 2. There are 15 residues in the CDR3. Germline V gene data show CDR1 as MDHEN and CDR2 as SYDVKM. Written as DNA, the CDR3 is TGTGCCAGCAGTCGGGGGGGTGCTGGGGCCAACGTCCTGACTTTC. Residues: CASSRGGAGANVLTF.

The rearrangement uses TRBV5-5 and TRBJ2-1, with TRBD2 matching over 16 bases. Trimming removed 0 bases from V and 4 bases from J; junction bases left unmatched: 7. This CDR3 is built from 19 residues. The germline CDR1 and CDR2 sequences are SGHKS and YYEKEE (reference sequence). CDR3 loop: CASSLDGTSGRAMYNEQFF. CDR3 nucleotide sequence: TGTGCCAGCAGCTTGGATGGGACTAGCGGGAGGGCCATGTACAATGAGCAGTTCTTC.

This sequence joins TRBV6-5 and TRBJ2-5; 8 bases map to TRBD2. Germline trimming cut 7 bases from V and 3 bases from J; bases unmatched to any gene: 7. Germline values: CDR1 MNHEY, CDR2 SVGAGI. The CDR3 loop spans 14 amino acids. CDR3 in DNA: TGTGCCAGCAAGAGCGGGAGTTATAAAGAGACCCAGTACTTC. Its translation is CASKSGSYKETQYF.